The following is a T cell receptor beta chain sequence with its context. What it binds is not known. Using its own MiXCR run on the 5' RACE reads, TCRdb lists one record per CDR3 protein. Of roughly 490,000 distinct CDR3 sequences listed, about 13% are singletons. These data belong to a study of identical twins. Study-level findings and limits: Zero-insertion findings could be partly confounded by invariant cells (MAIT and iNKT cells). Out-of-frame alpha sequences shared by twins were enriched for low generation probability.

The CDR3 extends over 15 amino acids. The germline V gene has CDR1 SGHDT and CDR2 YYEEEE. V gave up 2 bases and J gave up 1 base, with 13 bases separating them. The same sample was also studied in work on yellow fever vaccine responses in identical twins. Per that paper: Twins' T cell vaccine responses reportedly looked partly convergent, partly personalized.

The specimen was CD4+ T cells sorted from blood. This clonotype was obtained from a woman between 18 and 29 years old in good health. This rearrangement joins TRBV5-6 to TRBJ2-7, with D perhaps matching TRBD1 (5 bases). CDR3 sequence reads: CASSFTGSLSYEQYF. The CDR3 DNA is TGTGCCAGCAGCTTTACAGGTTCCCTTTCCTACGAGCAGTACTTC.